This TCR beta chain was recorded in a study of T cells in Graves' hyperthyroidism and ophthalmopathy. The study's findings and limits: Ophthalmopathy and stable hyperthyroidism were told apart by a 13 V-J model.

Amplification yielded TCR beta CDR3 regions, with RNA transcripts as the source. The HTBI primer set was used in a first-round RT-PCR of the TCR CDR3. MiXCR, applied by TCRdb to the multiplex PCR reads, yields one record per CDR3 protein. The sample holds about 560,000 distinct CDR3 sequences; around 15% are singletons and the top ten take roughly 14%. Ten or more counts support this clonotype. Its antigen is unknown. This CDR3 contains 15 residues. Trimming took off 2 bases at V and 4 bases at J, with 11 bases between the two ends. Germline CDR1 reads KGHSH; CDR2 reads LQKENI. This rearrangement joins TRBV18 to TRBJ1-4; D not resolved. Sequenced sample: blood. The source is a woman in her thirties or forties with Graves' hyperthyroidism. In nucleotides, the CDR3 is TGTGCCAGCTCACCAGGACTCGACTTTAATGAAAAACTGTTTTTT. Translating gives CASSPGLDFNEKLFF.